This TCR beta chain was recorded in a study of radiotherapy plus CTLA-4 blockade in lung cancer. The wider study: Objective response rate was about 20%; disease control rate, around 33%.

This clone was seen once. TCRdb's table, derived via immunoSEQ multiplex PCR, lists solely in-frame clones and lacks some. This table holds under 50,000 clones, 65% to 90% found once. Germline loops: CDR1 SGDLS, CDR2 YYNGEE. The CDR3 spans 16 residues. The germline V and J ends were trimmed by 3 bases and 2 bases, with 16 bases remaining between them. Sequencing used peripheral blood, obtained from a patient treated with radiotherapy plus ipilimumab. The chain carries TRBV9 and TRBJ2-3; D is undetermined. The TCR was taken from a human donor with non-small cell lung cancer whose response to radiotherapy plus ipilimumab could not be evaluated. The CDR3 bases are TGTGCCAGCAGCGCCCAGCGCGACTTCCCCACAGATACGCAGTATTTT. Residues: CASSAQRDFPTDTQYF.